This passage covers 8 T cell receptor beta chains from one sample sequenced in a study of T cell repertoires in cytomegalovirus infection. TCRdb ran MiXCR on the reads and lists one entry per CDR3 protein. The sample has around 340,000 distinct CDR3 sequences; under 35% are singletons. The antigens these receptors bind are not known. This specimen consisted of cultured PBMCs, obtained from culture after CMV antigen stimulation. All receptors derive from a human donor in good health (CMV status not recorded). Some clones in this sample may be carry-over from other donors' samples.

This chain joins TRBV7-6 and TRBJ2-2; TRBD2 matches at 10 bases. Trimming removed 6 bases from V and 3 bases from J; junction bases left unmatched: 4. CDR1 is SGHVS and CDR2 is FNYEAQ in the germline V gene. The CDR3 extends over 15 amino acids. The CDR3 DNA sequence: TGTGCCAGCAGTTCTAGCGGGGGAGACACCGGGGAGCTGTTTTTT. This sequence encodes CASSSSGGDTGELFF.

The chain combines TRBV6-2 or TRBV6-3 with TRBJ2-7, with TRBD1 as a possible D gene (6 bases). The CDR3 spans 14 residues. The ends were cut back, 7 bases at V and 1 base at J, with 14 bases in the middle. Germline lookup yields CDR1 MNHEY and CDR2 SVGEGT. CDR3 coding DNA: TGTGCCAGCACAGTGGGGGCGACTTCCTACGAGCAGTACTTC. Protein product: CASTVGATSYEQYF.

Here the CDR3 DNA reads TGCAGTGCTAGAGAGGGCAAGGGGGATCGAGAGCAGTACTTC. Translating gives CSAREGKGDREQYF. This chain joins TRBV20-1 and TRBJ2-7, with a possible D match to TRBD1 (6 bases). There are 14 residues in the CDR3. Trimming removed 0 bases from V and 7 bases from J, with 16 bases in between. Germline CDR1 is DFQATT and CDR2 is SNEGSKA (reference sequence).

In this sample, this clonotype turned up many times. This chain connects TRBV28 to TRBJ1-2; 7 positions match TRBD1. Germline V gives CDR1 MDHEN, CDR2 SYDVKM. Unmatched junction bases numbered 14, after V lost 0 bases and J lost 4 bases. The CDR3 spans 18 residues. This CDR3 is CASSLWRSDTGVSYGYTF. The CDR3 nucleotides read TGTGCCAGCAGTTTATGGAGGTCCGACACAGGGGTTAGCTATGGCTACACCTTC.

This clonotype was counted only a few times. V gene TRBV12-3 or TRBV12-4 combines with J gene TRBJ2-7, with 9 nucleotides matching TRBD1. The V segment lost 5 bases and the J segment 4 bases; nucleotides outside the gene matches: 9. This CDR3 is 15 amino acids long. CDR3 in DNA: TGTGCCAGCAGTCAACAGGGGGCAATTCCGTACGAGCAGTACTTC. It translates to CASSQQGAIPYEQYF.

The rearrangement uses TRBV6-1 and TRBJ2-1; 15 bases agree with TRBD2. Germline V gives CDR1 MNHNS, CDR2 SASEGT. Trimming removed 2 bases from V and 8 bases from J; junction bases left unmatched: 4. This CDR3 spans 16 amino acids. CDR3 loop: CASSEWTSGGADEQFF. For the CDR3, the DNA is TGTGCCAGCAGTGAATGGACTAGCGGGGGGGCCGATGAGCAGTTCTTC.

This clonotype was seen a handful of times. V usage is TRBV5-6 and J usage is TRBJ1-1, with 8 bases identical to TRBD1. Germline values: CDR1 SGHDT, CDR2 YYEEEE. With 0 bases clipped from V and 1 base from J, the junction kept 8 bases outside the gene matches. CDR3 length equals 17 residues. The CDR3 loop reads CASSLEIGDRSNTEAFF. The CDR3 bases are TGTGCCAGCAGCTTGGAAATAGGGGACAGGTCGAACACTGAAGCTTTCTTT.

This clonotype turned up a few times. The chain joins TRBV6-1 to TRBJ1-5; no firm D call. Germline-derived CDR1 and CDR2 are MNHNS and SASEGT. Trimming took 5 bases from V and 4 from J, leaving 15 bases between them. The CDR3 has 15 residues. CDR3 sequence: CASSLSPGRNQPQHF. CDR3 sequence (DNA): TGTGCCAGCAGTTTGTCTCCGGGGAGAAATCAGCCCCAGCATTTT.